This entry features one T cell receptor beta chain sequence. Its antigen is not identified. This entry is derived from a study of persistence of HIV-infected CD4 T cells. Germline CDR1 is SGHRS and CDR2 is YFSETQ. This CDR3 contains 15 residues. V was trimmed by 0 bases and J by 5 bases, leaving 13 bases between them. This was the immunoSEQ version 4 assay in survey mode. The repertoire was sequenced with immunoSEQ multiplex PCR; TCRdb's copy has only in-frame clones and lacks some. The sample has about 7,000 clones; 75% to 85% are singletons. Study-wide results and limits: Within sorted populations, more oligoclonal TCRs accompanied more oligoclonal proviruses. Antigen-responding cells were enriched for degenerate expanded CDR3beta sequences.

Stimulation used approximately 10 ug/mL lysate from CMV-infected fibroblasts. Sorting of responding CD4+ T cells relied on upregulated CD40 ligand together with CD69. Adults with HIV-1 started suppressive ART while chronically infected. Donors had CD4+ T cell counts above 400 cells/uL and were CMV-seropositive. This sequence was found in an adult woman with HIV who was CMV-seropositive. V gene TRBV5-1 combines with J gene TRBJ2-3; a possible D gene is TRBD2 (5 bases). The sample in question was CD4+ T cells sorted from PBMCs after 18-hour stimulation, obtained from a patient who received antiretroviral therapy. The CDR3 coding sequence is TGCGCCAGCAGCTTGGATGGGCTAGCCGGAGATACGCAGTATTTT. Amino acid sequence: CASSLDGLAGDTQYF.